This is a list of T cell receptor beta chains from one sample in a study of cytomegalovirus exposure and HLA in healthy donors. The repertoire was sequenced with immunoSEQ multiplex PCR; TCRdb's copy has only in-frame clones and lacks some. Of around 110,000 clones listed, 9% to 10% are singletons. The material sequenced was PBMCs. The receptors shown here come from a man aged 25 to 40 in good health and CMV-seronegative. CDR3s include the opening cysteine and the closing phenylalanine or tryptophan. The order of the fields is D gene, V gene, clone size, J gene, CDR3 DNA, CDR3 protein. D genes are given only for firm matches. The size of a clone is reported for some rows only, either as once, few or many, or as a class for expanded clones.

d_gene: TRBD1; v_gene: TRBV5-4; abundance: few; j_gene: TRBJ1-1; CDR3nt: TGTGCCAGCAGCTTCCTTCCGGGACAGGGAGTAATGAACACTGAAGCTTTCTTT; CDR3aa: CASSFLPGQGVMNTEAFF
d_gene: TRBD1; v_gene: TRBV7-9; abundance: -; j_gene: TRBJ1-4; CDR3nt: TGTGCCAGCAGCCCCGAAGGGACAGGCGGTGAAAAACTGTTTTTT; CDR3aa: CASSPEGTGGEKLFF
d_gene: TRBD1; v_gene: TRBV6-1; abundance: -; j_gene: TRBJ2-7; CDR3nt: TGTGCCAGCAGTCCAAGACAGGGCCCCTACGAGCAGTACTTC; CDR3aa: CASSPRQGPYEQYF
d_gene: TRBD1; v_gene: TRBV30; abundance: -; j_gene: TRBJ2-2; CDR3nt: TGTGCCTGGAGTACAGGGGTCGGGGAGCTGTTTTTT; CDR3aa: CAWSTGVGELFF
d_gene: TRBD1; v_gene: TRBV9; abundance: -; j_gene: TRBJ2-1; CDR3nt: TGTGCCAGCAGCCTCGGACAGGGGACGTGGTATGAGCAGTTCTTC; CDR3aa: CASSLGQGTWYEQFF
d_gene: -; v_gene: TRBV28; abundance: few; j_gene: TRBJ2-3; CDR3nt: TGTGCCAGCAAATCGCAGGATACGCAGTATTTT; CDR3aa: CASKSQDTQYF
d_gene: TRBD2; v_gene: TRBV6-1; abundance: -; j_gene: TRBJ2-2; CDR3nt: TGTGCCAGCAGTGACCCGACGGCTAGCGGCATTGGGGAGCTGTTTTTT; CDR3aa: CASSDPTASGIGELFF
d_gene: TRBD1; v_gene: TRBV5-4; abundance: few; j_gene: TRBJ1-2; CDR3nt: TGTGCCAGCAGCTTGGAACCGGGACAGGGGGTTATATATGGCTACACCTTC; CDR3aa: CASSLEPGQGVIYGYTF
d_gene: TRBD1; v_gene: TRBV28; abundance: few; j_gene: TRBJ1-2; CDR3nt: TGTGCCAGCACCACGGGACAGGCCTATGGCTACACCTTC; CDR3aa: CASTTGQAYGYTF
d_gene: -; v_gene: TRBV4-1; abundance: -; j_gene: TRBJ2-1; CDR3nt: TGCGCCAGCAGCCAAGGAGGTCCCCTCCAGTACAATGAGCAGTTCTTC; CDR3aa: CASSQGGPLQYNEQFF
d_gene: TRBD1; v_gene: TRBV5-6; abundance: few; j_gene: TRBJ2-2; CDR3nt: TGTGCCAGCAGCTTACAAGTGGGACAGGGGAGAAGTAACGGGGAGCTGTTTTTT; CDR3aa: CASSLQVGQGRSNGELFF
d_gene: -; v_gene: TRBV9; abundance: few; j_gene: TRBJ1-1; CDR3nt: TGTGCCAGCAGCGTAGGGCAAAGCACTGAAGCTTTCTTT; CDR3aa: CASSVGQSTEAFF
d_gene: TRBD1; v_gene: TRBV14; abundance: -; j_gene: TRBJ1-1; CDR3nt: TGTGCCAGCAGCCAATTGCCAGGGGGAACTGAAGCTTTCTTT; CDR3aa: CASSQLPGGTEAFF
d_gene: -; v_gene: TRBV9; abundance: -; j_gene: TRBJ1-1; CDR3nt: TGTGCCAGCAGCCAGGGGCCTGGTGGTGAAGCTTTCTTT; CDR3aa: CASSQGPGGEAFF
d_gene: -; v_gene: TRBV6-1; abundance: few; j_gene: TRBJ2-2; CDR3nt: TGTGCCAGCATGGCGGGAAGGGCCGGGGAGCTGTTTTTT; CDR3aa: CASMAGRAGELFF
d_gene: TRBD2; v_gene: TRBV2; abundance: -; j_gene: TRBJ2-7; CDR3nt: TGTGCCAGCAGTGGAGAGATAGCGGGAGGGAGCTCCTACGAGCAGTACTTC; CDR3aa: CASSGEIAGGSSYEQYF
d_gene: -; v_gene: TRBV7-2; abundance: -; j_gene: TRBJ2-3; CDR3nt: TGTGCCAGCCTTCGGGGGTTAAGACGCACAGATACGCAGTATTTT; CDR3aa: CASLRGLRRTDTQYF
d_gene: TRBD2; v_gene: TRBV6-4; abundance: few; j_gene: TRBJ2-3; CDR3nt: TGTGACTCGCGACAGGGCAATAACCGACTAGCGGGAGGCACAGATACGCAGTATTTT; CDR3aa: CDSRQGNNRLAGGTDTQYF
d_gene: TRBD1; v_gene: TRBV28; abundance: -; j_gene: TRBJ2-7; CDR3nt: TGTGCCAGCAGTCCCCAGAGGGGGCTCGAGCAGTACTTC; CDR3aa: CASSPQRGLEQYF
d_gene: TRBD2; v_gene: TRBV27; abundance: few; j_gene: TRBJ2-3; CDR3nt: TGTGCCAGCAGTTTAAGCGGGGGGGGCGTAGATACGCAGTATTTT; CDR3aa: CASSLSGGGVDTQYF
d_gene: TRBD1; v_gene: TRBV9; abundance: -; j_gene: TRBJ2-7; CDR3nt: TGTGCCAGCAGCGAAACCGCGGGACAGGGGTTCCACGAGCAGTACTTC; CDR3aa: CASSETAGQGFHEQYF
d_gene: TRBD1; v_gene: TRBV9; abundance: few; j_gene: TRBJ1-1; CDR3nt: TGTGCCAGCAGCGTCTCGTCGGGCAGGGGGCCCTTCTCAGAAGCTTTCTTT; CDR3aa: CASSVSSGRGPFSEAFF
d_gene: -; v_gene: TRBV30; abundance: few; j_gene: TRBJ2-7; CDR3nt: TGTGCCGCCACACAGCTGTCCTACGAGCAGTACTTC; CDR3aa: CAATQLSYEQYF
d_gene: TRBD1; v_gene: TRBV15; abundance: -; j_gene: TRBJ1-6; CDR3nt: TGTGCCACCAGCAGAGGTAGCCAGGGGGCGAGTAATTCACCCCTCCACTTT; CDR3aa: CATSRGSQGASNSPLHF
d_gene: TRBD2; v_gene: TRBV2; abundance: few; j_gene: TRBJ2-7; CDR3nt: TGTGCCAGCAGCGGAGGACTAGCGGGGGGGTTTTACGAGCAGTACTTC; CDR3aa: CASSGGLAGGFYEQYF
d_gene: TRBD1; v_gene: TRBV29-1; abundance: few; j_gene: TRBJ2-5; CDR3nt: TGCAGCGTTGAAAATTATAGGTGGGACAGGGGGCACCAAGAGACCCAGTACTTC; CDR3aa: CSVENYRWDRGHQETQYF
d_gene: TRBD1; v_gene: TRBV6-6; abundance: few; j_gene: TRBJ1-1; CDR3nt: TGTGCCAGCAGCACAGGGGGGAGGAGTACTGAAGCTTTCTTT; CDR3aa: CASSTGGRSTEAFF
d_gene: -; v_gene: TRBV5-4; abundance: few; j_gene: TRBJ2-1; CDR3nt: TGTGCCAGCAGCTTGGGCGCAGGAGGCGGGGCCAATGAGCAGTTCTTC; CDR3aa: CASSLGAGGGANEQFF
d_gene: -; v_gene: TRBV9; abundance: -; j_gene: TRBJ2-1; CDR3nt: TGTGCCAGCAGCGTAGAGGCAGGGAGGCCCTACAATGAGCAGTTCTTC; CDR3aa: CASSVEAGRPYNEQFF
d_gene: -; v_gene: TRBV5-1; abundance: few; j_gene: TRBJ2-2; CDR3nt: TGCGCCAGCAGCTTGGGACAGGACACCGGGGAGCTGTTTTTT; CDR3aa: CASSLGQDTGELFF
d_gene: -; v_gene: TRBV5-1; abundance: -; j_gene: TRBJ2-5; CDR3nt: TGCGCCAGCAGCTTAAGTGACAGAGTTTGGTTGGAGACCCAGTACTTC; CDR3aa: CASSLSDRVWLETQYF
d_gene: -; v_gene: TRBV4-1; abundance: -; j_gene: TRBJ2-2; CDR3nt: TGCGCCAGCAGCCAAGATCGAGGGACTGCTAATGATGTCGGGGAGCTGTTTTTT; CDR3aa: CASSQDRGTANDVGELFF
d_gene: -; v_gene: TRBV4-1; abundance: few; j_gene: TRBJ2-7; CDR3nt: TGCGCCAGCAGCCAAGAAGGACAGGGAGGGATGGACGAGCAGTACTTC; CDR3aa: CASSQEGQGGMDEQYF
d_gene: -; v_gene: TRBV28; abundance: -; j_gene: TRBJ2-3; CDR3nt: TGTGCCAGCAGTTCCCACAGGCCACCCACAGATACGCAGTATTTT; CDR3aa: CASSSHRPPTDTQYF
d_gene: TRBD1; v_gene: TRBV6-4; abundance: -; j_gene: TRBJ1-2; CDR3nt: TGTGCCAGCAAAGCAGGGGGCGCCGGCTATGGCTACACCTTC; CDR3aa: CASKAGGAGYGYTF
d_gene: -; v_gene: TRBV19; abundance: -; j_gene: TRBJ1-1; CDR3nt: TGTGCCAGTAGTCTCCGGCCAGGTCCAGGGTACACTGAAGCTTTCTTT; CDR3aa: CASSLRPGPGYTEAFF
d_gene: -; v_gene: TRBV18; abundance: -; j_gene: TRBJ2-2; CDR3nt: TGTGCCAGCTCACCAATGACAAACACCGGGGAGCTGTTTTTT; CDR3aa: CASSPMTNTGELFF
d_gene: -; v_gene: TRBV5-4; abundance: few; j_gene: TRBJ2-5; CDR3nt: TGTGCCAGCAGCTTTCCTCAAGAGACCCAGTACTTC; CDR3aa: CASSFPQETQYF
d_gene: -; v_gene: TRBV4-3; abundance: -; j_gene: TRBJ2-4; CDR3nt: TGCGCCAGCAGCCACGTCGACAGAGAAAACATTCAGTACTTC; CDR3aa: CASSHVDRENIQYF
d_gene: TRBD1; v_gene: TRBV19; abundance: few; j_gene: TRBJ2-7; CDR3nt: TGTGCCAGTAGTATCGGGACAGGGTTCTACGAGCAGTACTTC; CDR3aa: CASSIGTGFYEQYF
d_gene: TRBD2; v_gene: TRBV18; abundance: -; j_gene: TRBJ2-7; CDR3nt: TGTGCCAGCTCACCAATAGCGGGAGTGGTCGGCGAGCAGTACTTC; CDR3aa: CASSPIAGVVGEQYF
d_gene: -; v_gene: TRBV5-4; abundance: few; j_gene: TRBJ2-2; CDR3nt: TGTGCCAGCAGACGTACAGGGAATTCCGGGGAGCTGTTTTTT; CDR3aa: CASRRTGNSGELFF
d_gene: TRBD1; v_gene: TRBV7-2; abundance: -; j_gene: TRBJ1-5; CDR3nt: TGTGCCAGCACCGGACAGGGCTTCGAGCCCCAGCATTTT; CDR3aa: CASTGQGFEPQHF
d_gene: -; v_gene: TRBV30; abundance: -; j_gene: TRBJ2-5; CDR3nt: TGTGCCTGGAGACTACCGGCCTCAGTCGAGACCCAGTACTTC; CDR3aa: CAWRLPASVETQYF
d_gene: -; v_gene: TRBV21-1; abundance: -; j_gene: TRBJ2-2; CDR3nt: TGTGCCAGCAGCAAAGGTGTCTGGGACAGGGTAACCGGGGAGCTGTTTTTT; CDR3aa: CASSKGVWDRVTGELFF
d_gene: TRBD2; v_gene: TRBV7-2; abundance: few; j_gene: TRBJ2-7; CDR3nt: TGTGCCAGCAGCACCCGGACTAGCGGGAGACTCTACGAGCAGTACTTC; CDR3aa: CASSTRTSGRLYEQYF